Listed below are T cell receptor beta chains from one sample, sequenced in a study of shared clonotypes between healthy human individuals. TCRdb's table, derived via immunoSEQ multiplex PCR, lists solely in-frame clones and lacks some. The sample includes about 580,000 clones, 95% to 98% of them seen just once. Sequenced input: naive CD8+ T cells sorted from blood. The source is a young man in good health. Both conserved end residues are part of each CDR3. D genes are given only for firm matches. Not every row has a clone size; where given, it reads once, few, many or a size class.

j_call v_call d_call clone_size cdr3_nt cdr3_aa
TRBJ2-5 TRBV7-8 TRBD2 . TGTGCCAGCAGCCCCCGGGGAGCGGGAGGGCCCGGGGGAGAGACCCAGTACTTC CASSPRGAGGPGGETQYF
TRBJ2-1 TRBV19 . . TGTGCCAGTAGTATTCGGGTAGAGCAGTTCTTC CASSIRVEQFF
TRBJ2-2 TRBV5-6 TRBD2 . TGTGCCAGCAGCCCCGCGGGGGAGAACACCGGGGAGCTGTTTTTT CASSPAGENTGELFF
TRBJ2-2 TRBV11-2 TRBD2 . TGTGCCAGCAGCTTATCGACTCTAGCGGGCGATACCGGGGAGCTGTTTTTT CASSLSTLAGDTGELFF
TRBJ2-2 TRBV29-1 . . TGCAGCGTTGTGAGAGGGGAGAACACCGGGGAGCTGTTTTTT CSVVRGENTGELFF
TRBJ2-2 TRBV6-5 TRBD2 . TGTGCCAGCAGTTACTGGGGGGAGGGGACCGGGGAGCTGTTTTTT CASSYWGEGTGELFF
TRBJ2-5 TRBV29-1 TRBD2 . TGCAGCGTTGAAACTAGCGGGGATAACCAAGAGACCCAGTACTTC CSVETSGDNQETQYF
TRBJ1-1 TRBV7-9 . . TGTGCCAGCTCGATTGGGGGAAGCACTGAAGCTTTCTTT CASSIGGSTEAFF
TRBJ2-7 TRBV6-5 TRBD2 . TGTGCCAGCAGTTACCGACTAGCGGGAGTCGACGAGCAGTACTTC CASSYRLAGVDEQYF
TRBJ2-3 TRBV7-9 TRBD1 . TGTGCCAGCAGCCCGACACAGGGGGAGAGGACAGATACGCAGTATTTT CASSPTQGERTDTQYF
TRBJ2-3 TRBV7-3 TRBD1 . TGTGCCAGCAGCTGGGACAGGGGGCAACCCACAGATACGCAGTATTTT CASSWDRGQPTDTQYF
TRBJ2-2 TRBV30 TRBD2 . TGTGCCTGGAGACTAGCGGGAGCCCCAAACACCGGGGAGCTGTTTTTT CAWRLAGAPNTGELFF
TRBJ2-5 TRBV28 . . TGTGCCAGCAGTTCCCCCCAGCGGGCTGGGATTGTCCAGTACTTC CASSSPQRAGIVQYF
TRBJ1-1 TRBV27 . . TGTGCCAGCAGTTTAGCGGGGCGTGAAGCTTTCTTT CASSLAGREAFF
TRBJ1-5 TRBV27 TRBD1 . TGTGCCAGCAGTACTCGGACAGGGATGAATCAGCCCCAGCATTTT CASSTRTGMNQPQHF
TRBJ1-2 TRBV27 . . TGTGCCAGCAGGCCCAGTGGCCTAACCTATGGCTACACCTTC CASRPSGLTYGYTF
TRBJ2-1 TRBV7-8 TRBD2 . TGTGCCAGCAGAGCAAGCGGGAGGCTATACAATGAGCAGTTCTTC CASRASGRLYNEQFF
TRBJ2-1 TRBV27 TRBD2 . TGTGCCAGCAGTTCAAGCGGGAGTTTCTACAATGAGCAGTTCTTC CASSSSGSFYNEQFF
TRBJ2-5 TRBV29-1 . . TGCAGCGTCCAACAGGGCAGTGGGGAGACCCAGTACTTC CSVQQGSGETQYF
TRBJ1-5 TRBV6-5 . . TGTGCCAGCAGTTACTCGTGGGGCGATCAGCCCCAGCATTTT CASSYSWGDQPQHF
TRBJ2-1 TRBV2 . . TGTGCCAGCAGTGCTAGTCACAGCTCCTACAATGAGCAGTTCTTC CASSASHSSYNEQFF
TRBJ2-5 TRBV11-2 . . TGTGCCAGCAGCTCAGTACCTGTCGGAGAGACCCAGTACTTC CASSSVPVGETQYF
TRBJ2-7 TRBV6-1 TRBD1 few TGTGCCAGCAGCTACAGGGGCGTTTACGAGCAGTACTTC CASSYRGVYEQYF
TRBJ2-2 TRBV6-1 TRBD1 . TGTGCCAGCAGTGCGATGGGGACAGGGGTCGACACCGGGGAGCTGTTTTTT CASSAMGTGVDTGELFF
TRBJ2-7 TRBV27 . . TGTGCCAGCAGTCCCGGGGCTAGGCTGTACTTC CASSPGARLYF
TRBJ1-4 TRBV7-9 . . TGTGCCAGCAGCTCCGGAGAAAAACTGTTTTTT CASSSGEKLFF
TRBJ2-1 TRBV29-1 TRBD2 . TGCAGCGTGTGGAAGGGGAGGGAGAATGAGCAGTTCTTC CSVWKGRENEQFF